The sequence of this T cell receptor beta chain was determined in a study of Graves' ophthalmopathy and Graves' hyperthyroidism. The CDR3 spans 11 residues. The germline V gene has CDR1 SGHVS and CDR2 FQNEAQ. In the case of this clonotype: Its antigen is currently unknown. Since the CDR3 does not end with the conserved phenylalanine or tryptophan, this likely comes from a read error.

Study results and caveats: The model reached approximately 67% sensitivity and around 74% specificity for predicting ophthalmopathy progression. Most thyroid-expanded clonotypes exceeding 0.001 frequency were also found in blood. Discriminating ophthalmopathy from stable hyperthyroidism, a 13-signature model attained a sensitivity of under 90% and a specificity of about 79%.

Fresh peripheral blood, around 10 ml, was the PBMC source. Researchers took RNA transcripts and amplified TCR beta CDR3 regions from them. First-round RT-PCR with HTBI primers preceded a second-round multiplex PCR. Via MiXCR, TCRdb re-called the multiplex PCR reads, giving one row per CDR3 protein. The sample contains 660,000 or so distinct CDR3 sequences, roughly 41% of which appear only once. Sequencing was done on a sample of peripheral blood. The receptor was isolated from an adult man with Graves' ophthalmopathy. The rearrangement joins TRBV7-8 to TRBJ2-5; the D is unclear. CDR3: CASSSKEIQYL. CDR3 DNA sequence: TGTGCCAGCAGCTCCAAAGAGATCCAGTACCTC.